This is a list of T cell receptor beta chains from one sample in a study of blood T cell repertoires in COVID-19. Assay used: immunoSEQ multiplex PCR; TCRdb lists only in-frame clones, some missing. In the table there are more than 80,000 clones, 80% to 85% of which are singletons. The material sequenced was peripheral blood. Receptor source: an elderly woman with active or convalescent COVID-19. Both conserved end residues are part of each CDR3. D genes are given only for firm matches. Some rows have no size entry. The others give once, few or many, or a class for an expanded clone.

TGTGCCAGCAGTCCTGACTTTGTTTCCTACGAGCAGTACTTC	CASSPDFVSYEQYF	TRBJ2-7	NA	NA	TRBV27
TGTGCCAGCAGCCAACGTAGAGCGGGGGTGGAGACCCAGTACTTC	CASSQRRAGVETQYF	TRBJ2-5	few	TRBD2	TRBV28
TGCGCCAGCAGCCAACCTCGGCTAGGACAGTCTGAAGCTTTCTTT	CASSQPRLGQSEAFF	TRBJ1-1	once	NA	TRBV4-1
TGTGCCAGCAGCTTAGGGCAGGGCGGAACCGGGGAGCTGTTTTTT	CASSLGQGGTGELFF	TRBJ2-2	NA	NA	TRBV7-6
TGCGCCAGCAGCCAAGAAAGTGGGGGGGGTCAGCCCCAGCATTTT	CASSQESGGGQPQHF	TRBJ1-5	few	NA	TRBV4-3
TGTGCCTGCGATACAGGTTTGACCGCAACTAATGAAAAACTGTTTTTT	CACDTGLTATNEKLFF	TRBJ1-4	NA	NA	TRBV30
TGTGCCAGCAGCTCGGGGGAGGGAAAGAATGAGCAGTTCTTC	CASSSGEGKNEQFF	TRBJ2-1	NA	TRBD2	TRBV5-6
TGTGCCACCAGTGATGCGGCAGGCGGGAATCAGCCCCAGCATTTT	CATSDAAGGNQPQHF	TRBJ1-5	NA	NA	TRBV24-1
TGTGCCAGCAGTTTAGGGGCACCTCAGTACTTC	CASSLGAPQYF	TRBJ2-4	NA	NA	TRBV28
TGTGCCAGCAGTTGGCGGGGGGGCGCAGCTTTCTTT	CASSWRGGAAFF	TRBJ1-1	NA	NA	TRBV28
TGTGCCAGCTCACAGGGGAACACCGGGGAGCTGTTTTTT	CASSQGNTGELFF	TRBJ2-2	NA	NA	TRBV2
TGTGCCAGCAGCTCGGGACTAGCGGGGGGGGTTTCCTACGAGCAGTACTTC	CASSSGLAGGVSYEQYF	TRBJ2-7	NA	TRBD2	TRBV11-3
TGTGCCAGCAGTCCAGGGGGGAGTTACTACTACGAGCAGTACTTC	CASSPGGSYYYEQYF	TRBJ2-7	NA	NA	TRBV28
TGCAGCGTTGATCCTAGCGGGACCCATGGGGATACGCAGTATTTT	CSVDPSGTHGDTQYF	TRBJ2-3	NA	TRBD2	TRBV29-1
TGTGCCAGCACCGGGACAGGGGGCCGAAATGAGCAGTTCTTC	CASTGTGGRNEQFF	TRBJ2-1	NA	TRBD1	TRBV27